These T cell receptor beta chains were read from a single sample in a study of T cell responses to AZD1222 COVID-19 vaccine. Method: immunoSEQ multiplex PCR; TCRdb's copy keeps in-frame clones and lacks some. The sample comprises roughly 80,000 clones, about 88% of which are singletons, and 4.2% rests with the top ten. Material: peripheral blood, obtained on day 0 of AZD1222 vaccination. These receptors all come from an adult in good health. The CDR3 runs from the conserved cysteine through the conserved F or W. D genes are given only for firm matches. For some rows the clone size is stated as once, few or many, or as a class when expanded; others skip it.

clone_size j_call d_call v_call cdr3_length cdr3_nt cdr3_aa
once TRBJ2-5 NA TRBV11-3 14 TGTGCCAGCAGCTTAGTGGCAGCCCAAGAGACCCAGTACTTC CASSLVAAQETQYF
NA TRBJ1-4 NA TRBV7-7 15 TGTGCCAGCAGCTTAAAATGGGGCGAAGGGGAAAAACTGTTTTTT CASSLKWGEGEKLFF
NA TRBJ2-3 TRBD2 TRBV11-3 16 TGTGCCAGCAGCCCCCGGACTAGCGGGAGGGGAGATACGCAGTATTTT CASSPRTSGRGDTQYF
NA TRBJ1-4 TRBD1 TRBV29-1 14 TGCAGCGTTGGCCCCGGGACAGAACATGAAAAACTGTTTTTT CSVGPGTEHEKLFF
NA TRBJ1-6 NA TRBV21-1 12 TGTGCCCCAAGGGGGGGGAATTCACCCCTCCACTTT CAPRGGNSPLHF
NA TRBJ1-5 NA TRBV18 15 TGTGCCAGCTCACCCAATACGTACGGCAATCAGCCCCAGCATTTT CASSPNTYGNQPQHF
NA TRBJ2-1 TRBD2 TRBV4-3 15 TGCGCCAGCAGAAGAGGGACTAGCGGGAGAAATGAGCAGTTCTTC CASRRGTSGRNEQFF
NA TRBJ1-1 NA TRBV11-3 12 TGTGCCAGCGCGAGCCATAACACTGAAGCTTTCTTT CASASHNTEAFF
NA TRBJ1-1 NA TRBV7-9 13 TGTGCCAGCAGTCCTACACTAAACACTGAAGCTTTCTTT CASSPTLNTEAFF
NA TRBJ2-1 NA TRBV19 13 TGTGCCAGTAGTATTAGGTCCTACAATGAGCAGTTCTTC CASSIRSYNEQFF
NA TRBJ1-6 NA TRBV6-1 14 TGTGCCAGCAGTGAGGGACTCACCGATTCACCCCTCCACTTT CASSEGLTDSPLHF
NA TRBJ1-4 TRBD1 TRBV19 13 TGTGCCAGTGGGGGGACAGCCATAGAAAAACTGTTTTTT CASGGTAIEKLFF
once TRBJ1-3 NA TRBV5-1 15 TGCGCCAGCAGCTTGGATAGGGGACCTGGAAACACCATATATTTT CASSLDRGPGNTIYF
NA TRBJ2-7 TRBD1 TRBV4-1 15 TGCGCCAGCAGCCAAGTTCACGGACAGGGTAACGAGCAGTACTTC CASSQVHGQGNEQYF
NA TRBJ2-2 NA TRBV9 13 TGTGCCAGCAGCGTAGAAGGGCTCGGGGAGCTGTTTTTT CASSVEGLGELFF
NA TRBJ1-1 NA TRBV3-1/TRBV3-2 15 TGTGCCAGCAGCCTCAATCCGGAAATGAACACTGAAGCTTTCTTT CASSLNPEMNTEAFF
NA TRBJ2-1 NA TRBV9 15 TGTGCCAGCAGCGTTGTATGGGGCTCCTACAATGAGCAGTTCTTC CASSVVWGSYNEQFF
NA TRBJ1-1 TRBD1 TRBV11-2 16 TGTGCCAGCAGCTTAGTGACAGGGGGCGTGAACACTGAAGCTTTCTTT CASSLVTGGVNTEAFF
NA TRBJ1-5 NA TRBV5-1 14 TGCGCCAGCAGCTTGTTGGGGGGGAATCAGCCCCAGCATTTT CASSLLGGNQPQHF
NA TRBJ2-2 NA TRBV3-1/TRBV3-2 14 TGTGCCAGCAGCCAAGCACGGGTGAACGGGGAGCTGTTTTTT CASSQARVNGELFF
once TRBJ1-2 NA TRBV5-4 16 TGTGCCAGCAGCTCAGAGACAGGAATTCTAAACTATGGCTACACCTTC CASSSETGILNYGYTF
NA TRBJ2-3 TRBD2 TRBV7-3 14 TGTGCCAGCAGCTCCTTAGCGGGAGGAGATACGCAGTATTTT CASSSLAGGDTQYF
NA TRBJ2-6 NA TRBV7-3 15 TGTGCCAGCAGCTCGACTCTCTCTGGGGCCAACGTCCTGACTTTC CASSSTLSGANVLTF
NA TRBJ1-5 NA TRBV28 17 TGTGCCAGCAGTTCCCCCGGGGACTTCGACAGCAATCAGCCCCAGCATTTT CASSSPGDFDSNQPQHF
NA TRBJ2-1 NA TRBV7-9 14 TGTGCCAGCAGCTCCCGGGACGGAGACAATGAGCAGTTCTTC CASSSRDGDNEQFF
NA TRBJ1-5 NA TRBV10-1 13 TGCGCCAGCAAATGGGATAGCAATCAGCCCCAGCATTTT CASKWDSNQPQHF
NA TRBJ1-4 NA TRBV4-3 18 TGCGCCAGCAGCCAAGAAGGCGCCTCTGCGGGCGGGCCTGAAAAACTGTTTTTT CASSQEGASAGGPEKLFF
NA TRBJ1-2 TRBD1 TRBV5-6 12 TGTGCCAGCAGCTACAGGGGGTATGGCTACACCTTC CASSYRGYGYTF
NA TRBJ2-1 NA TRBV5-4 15 TGTGCCAGCAGCTTGCGCAGGGTCTCCTACAATGAGCAGTTCTTC CASSLRRVSYNEQFF
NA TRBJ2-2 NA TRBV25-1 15 TGTGCCAGCAGTGTGACCCAGTGGAACACCGGGGAGCTGTTTTTT CASSVTQWNTGELFF
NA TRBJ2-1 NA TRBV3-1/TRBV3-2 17 TGTGCCAGCAGCCAAGAAGTGGGACCCCACCGCTACAATGAGCAGTTCTTC CASSQEVGPHRYNEQFF
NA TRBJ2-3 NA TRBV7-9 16 TGTGCCAGCAGCTTAGGACGGACTACTGCAGTAGATACGCAGTATTTT CASSLGRTTAVDTQYF